What follows is one T cell receptor beta chain and its context. Which antigen it targets is not known. Per-nucleotide qualities are absent, and no much larger clonotype sits a single base away. This sample is part of a study of T cell responses to AZD1222 COVID-19 vaccine (dated by TCRdb to about 2021). At the level of the whole study: AZD1222 recipients with second doses at about 4 weeks or about 12 weeks were pooled, because spike-specific TCR depth and breadth did not differ between schedules. TCR sequencing was performed for 230 to 250 trial participants, of whom roughly 200 were given two doses of AZD1222 and around 25 were given two doses of MenACWY control vaccine. Trial participants were enrolled by age into 18-55, 56-69 and 70-plus year subgroups, with 148, 28 and 57 TCR-sequenced participants respectively.

The CDR3 regions of human TCRbeta chains were analyzed by immunosequencing. The paper's processing steps were these. TCRs in the repertoires were matched against a reference library of SARS-CoV-2-specific TCRs that had been generated with the MIRA antigen-specificity platform. Breadth was defined as the fraction of unique TCRs that were SARS-CoV-2-associated. Depth was defined as the fraction of total T cells that were SARS-CoV-2-associated. Each spike-specific TCR was assigned to its reactive spike region and to a CD4 or CD8 class using the MIRA data. Log10-transformed breadth and depth values were compared by one-way ANOVA with Sidak's multiple comparisons tests. TCRdb took this table from immuneACCESS and kept in-frame rearrangements with V and J called. Such tables lack part of the clones; where checked against another copy, unresolved V genes explain under half of the gap, and the rest is unexplained. V and J calls and clone size are those listed in that table; D and trimming were worked out from the DNA. The sample data list tens of thousands of clones, and 75% to 85% of these were observed just once. 20% to 25% of the sample lies in the top ten.

Per the publication, the time point label means: baseline before first vaccination. Samples from vaccinated people were obtained from the UK trials COV001 and COV002, which included a single-blind randomized controlled phase 2/3 trial of AZD1222 (ChAdOx1 nCoV-19) in healthy adults. For TCRbeta chain sequencing, PBMC samples from trial participants were taken at day 0 and at day 28 after the second dose. The CDR3 numbers 15 residues from cysteine through phenylalanine. The entry retains the CDR3 DNA only, 45 bases that are in frame from base 1. The germline V gene encodes CDR1 SNHLY and CDR2 FYNNEI. The germline V end is reduced by 5 bases and the J end by 2 bases; junction bases left unmatched: 6. Paper-wide results and their limitations: The whole spike protein was spanned by vaccine-associated CD4 TCRs, and dominant responses were seen in regions 160-218 and 743-854. Because no samples from the day 14 peak response were available, repertoires could be characterized only after the peak T cell response. Nearly half of unique spike-specific TCRs reportedly recognized epitopes outside regions mutated in the B.1.351 and B.1.1.7 variants. The 56-69-year group was small, and its depth increase did not reach significance, likely because of low power. After two AZD1222 doses, spike-specific TCR breadth and depth were significantly higher than at day 0 and than in MenACWY recipients. Most participants were white British and females outnumbered males, and the authors suggested that clonal diversity may have been underestimated. Conclusions about previously exposed vaccinees were limited because only six AZD1222 recipients were SARS-CoV-2 seropositive at baseline.

The chain couples TRBV2 to TRBJ2-1; 7 junctional bases match TRBD2. Specimen: peripheral blood, collected on day 0 of AZD1222 vaccination. This TCR was recovered from an adult in good health. Here is the DNA: TGTGCCAGCAGTCGAGCGGGAAAGACCTACAATGAGCAGTTCTTC. Its protein reads: CASSRAGKTYNEQFF.